What follows are 26 T cell receptor beta chains derived from one specimen sequenced in a study of T cells in Graves' hyperthyroidism and ophthalmopathy. RNA transcripts provided the source from which TCR beta CDR3 regions were amplified. In the first-round RT-PCR of the TCR CDR3, the HTBI primer set was used. A single record per CDR3 protein comes from TCRdb applying MiXCR to the multiplex PCR reads. This sample yields 400,000 or so distinct CDR3 sequences, of which over 13% are seen a single time; around 28% belongs to the top ten. What was sequenced was blood. All receptors derive from a man between 45 and 60 years old with Graves' ophthalmopathy.

This clonotype occurred many times. The chain is built from TRBV7-9 and TRBJ2-5; 11 positions match TRBD2. The CDR3 totals 14 residues. Germline CDR1 and CDR2: SEHNR and FQNEAQ (reference sequence). The V gene end was trimmed by 4 bases and the J gene end by 5 bases; junction bases not matched to a gene: 3. CDR3 in amino acids: CASSSGLAVETQYF. CDR3 DNA: TGTGCCAGCAGCTCGGGACTAGCGGTTGAGACCCAGTACTTC.

This clonotype was found a few times. The chain carries TRBV27 and TRBJ1-3; tentative D call: TRBD1 (5 bases). The V and J ends lost 6 bases and 2 bases respectively, with 14 bases between them. The CDR3 runs to 15 residues. Germline V lookup: CDR1 MNHEY, CDR2 SMNVEV (reference sequence). This CDR3 is CASRLRGTAGNTIYF. In nucleotides, the CDR3 is TGTGCCAGCAGGCTAAGAGGGACGGCTGGAAACACCATATATTTT.

This clonotype showed up many times. The CDR3 loop reads CASGLGLAGGRSGTDTQYF. The DNA for the CDR3 is TGTGCTAGTGGACTCGGACTAGCGGGAGGGCGGTCCGGGACAGATACGCAGTATTTT. J is TRBJ2-3 and V is TRBV12-5; TRBD2 agrees at 15 bases. The length of the CDR3 is 19 residues. The germline V gene encodes CDR1 LGHNT and CDR2 FRNRAP. Trimming at V came to 6 bases and at J to 3 bases, leaving 13 bases not matched to a gene.

Ten or more counts support this clonotype. This chain connects TRBV7-9 to TRBJ2-5; 10 bases map to TRBD2. J gave up 2 bases and V 5 bases, and 5 bases lay outside the gene matches. Germline assignment: CDR1 SEHNR and CDR2 FQNEAQ (reference sequence). The CDR3 is made up of 15 amino acids. The CDR3: CASSLGTSVQETQYF. The CDR3 DNA reads as TGTGCCAGCAGCCTCGGGACTAGCGTGCAAGAGACCCAGTACTTC. The whole variable domain, filled in from reference TRBV7-9 and TRBJ2-5, reads DTGVSQNPRHKITKRGQNVTFRCDPISEHNRLYWYRQTLGQGPEFLTYFQNEAQLEKSRLLSDRFSAERPKGSFSTLEIQRTEQGDSAMYLCASSLGTSVQETQYFGPGTRLLVL.

This clonotype was detected a few times. This chain joins TRBV27 and TRBJ2-5; TRBD2 agrees at 12 bases. V shed 5 bases, J shed 12 bases, and the junction held 10 bases outside the gene matches. Germline V CDR1 and CDR2: MNHEY, SMNVEV (reference sequence). CDR3 size: 14 residues. In DNA, the CDR3 is TGTGCCAGCAGTCAAGAACTAGCGGGAGGCCCCGAGTACTTC. Translated, it gives CASSQELAGGPEYF.

Notes on this clonotype: A much larger clone differs by one base, so this may be a read error. The chain employs TRBV7-9 and TRBJ2-3, with a possible D match to TRBD2 (5 bases). The CDR3 is 15 residues long. Germline CDR1 reads SEHNR; CDR2 reads FQNEAQ (reference sequence). Deletions cut 1 base from V and 0 bases from J, with 8 bases between. DNA of the CDR3: TGTGCCAGCAGCTTAGGGTCTAGCAGCACAGATACGCAGTATTTT. Protein product: CASSLGSSSTDTQYF.

Many counts were recorded for this clonotype. The chain recombines TRBV3-1 with TRBJ2-5; TRBD2 is a possible D gene (5 bases). V gave up 0 bases and J gave up 3 bases, with 8 bases separating them. CDR3 length equals 14 residues. CDR1 is LGHDT and CDR2 is YNNKEL in the germline V gene (reference sequence). The CDR3 sequence: CASSQDPREETQYF. CDR3 nucleotides: TGTGCCAGCAGCCAAGATCCGCGGGAAGAGACCCAGTACTTC.

This clonotype was recorded many times. The chain has TRBV30 and TRBJ2-7; D could derive from TRBD1 or TRBD2 (5 bases each). The CDR3 has 12 residues. Trimming stripped 6 bases from V and 3 bases from J, with 12 bases between. Per the germline V gene, CDR1 is GTSNPN and CDR2 is SVGIG (reference sequence). The CDR3 protein is CACADSGYEQYF. The CDR3 DNA reads TGTGCCTGCGCCGACAGCGGCTACGAGCAGTACTTC.

Worth noting for this clonotype: A much bigger clone sits one base away, suggesting this may be a read error. The CDR3 ends on some other residue instead of the conserved phenylalanine or tryptophan, so this is likely a read error. The chain has TRBV6-2 or TRBV6-3 and TRBJ1-2, with 7 positions matching TRBD1. The CDR3 spans 14 residues. In germline, CDR1 is MNHEY, CDR2 SVGEGT. Trimming took 5 bases from V and 4 from J; bases not matched to a gene: 7. The CDR3 loop reads CASSNLGQAYGYTS. As DNA, the CDR3 is TGTGCCAGCAGTAACCTAGGACAGGCCTATGGCTACACCTCC.

This clonotype was counted a few times. This sequence joins TRBV20-1 and TRBJ2-7, with D hard to call. CDR1 and CDR2 from the germline V gene are DFQATT and SNEGSKA (reference sequence). The CDR3 loop spans 14 amino acids. With 3 bases removed from V and 2 bases from J, the gap between germline ends came to 14 bases. The CDR3 is CSARGTTGAYEQYF. Here the CDR3 DNA reads TGCAGTGCTAGGGGAACCACTGGAGCCTACGAGCAGTACTTC.

In this sample, this clonotype turned up many times. The chain has TRBV18 and TRBJ2-4; 10 bases map to TRBD1. CDR1 KGHSH and CDR2 LQKENI come from the germline V gene. With V trimmed by 2 bases and J by 9 bases, 4 bases remained unmatched. This CDR3 comprises 14 residues. The CDR3: CASSPRDRGGIQYF. DNA of the CDR3: TGTGCCAGCTCACCAAGGGACAGGGGCGGCATTCAGTACTTC. The full variable domain, completed using reference TRBV18 and TRBJ2-4, is NAGVMQNPRHLVRRRGQEARLRCSPMKGHSHVYWYRQLPEEGLKFMVYLQKENIIDESGMPKERFSAEFPKEGPSILRIQQVVRGDSAAYFCASSPRDRGGIQYFGAGTRLSVL.

This clonotype was seen repeatedly, ten times or more. V and J are TRBV11-2 and TRBJ2-2; perhaps TRBD1 as D (6 bases). The CDR3 has 15 residues. Germline values: CDR1 SGHAT, CDR2 FQNNGV. V lost 6 bases to trimming and J lost 6 bases, with 17 bases between them. The CDR3 nucleotides are TGTGCCAGCAGTTCGGTCCAGGGGTGGGCCGGGGAGCTGTTTTTT. It yields the protein CASSSVQGWAGELFF.

This clonotype was observed at least ten times. The rearrangement uses TRBV3-1 and TRBJ2-3; 14 bases line up with TRBD2. The CDR3 contains 18 residues. The V gene end was trimmed by 0 bases and the J gene end by 4 bases; junction bases not matched to a gene: 6. Germline V gene sequence: CDR1 LGHDT, CDR2 YNNKEL (reference sequence). The CDR3 sequence is CASSQDIGLAGGADTQYF. The CDR3 DNA reads TGTGCCAGCAGCCAAGATATTGGACTAGCGGGAGGAGCAGATACGCAGTATTTT.

This clonotype has at least ten counts. This sequence joins TRBV6-1 and TRBJ2-1; TRBD1 matches 8 bases. V lost 5 bases to trimming and J lost 8 bases; unmatched junction nucleotides: 8. The CDR3 contains 14 residues. CDR1 is MNHNS and CDR2 is SASEGT in the germline V gene. The CDR3 region has the DNA TGTGCCAGCAGTACCGGACAGGGTTCAGATGAGCAGTTCTTC. This sequence encodes CASSTGQGSDEQFF.

There are many counts of this clonotype. The V and J genes are TRBV20-1 and TRBJ2-5, with 8 bases fitting TRBD2. The CDR3 is made up of 14 amino acids. The V and J ends lost 1 base and 4 bases, in that order; junction bases with no gene match: 5. The germline V gene encodes CDR1 DFQATT and CDR2 SNEGSKA (reference sequence). CDR3 in DNA: TGCAGTGCTAGAGCCCCTAGCGGGCGAGAGACCCAGTACTTC. Its protein product is CSARAPSGRETQYF.

This clonotype was counted only a few times. CDR3 bases: TGCGCCAGCAGCCAAGATTATAATAGCAATCAGCCCCAGCATTTT. It encodes CASSQDYNSNQPQHF. The chain links TRBV4-1 to TRBJ1-5; D is unclear. With 0 bases removed from V and 0 bases from J, the gap between germline ends came to 6 bases. Germline CDR1 and CDR2: MGHRA and YSYEKL. This CDR3 has 15 amino acids.

This clonotype was seen at least ten times. The genes are TRBV20-1 and TRBJ2-7, with 8 bases aligning to TRBD1. J lost 7 bases, V lost 5 bases, and 13 bases had no gene match. Germline loops: CDR1 DFQATT, CDR2 SNEGSKA (reference sequence). This CDR3 has 14 amino acids. The CDR3 DNA reads as TGCAGTGCTGGGAGCGACAGGGGACCGGGGGAGCAGTACTTC. Protein product: CSAGSDRGPGEQYF.

V gene TRBV20-1 combines with J gene TRBJ1-4; D uncertain. The germline V gene has CDR1 DFQATT and CDR2 SNEGSKA (reference sequence). The CDR3 totals 13 residues. The V and J ends lost 5 bases and 4 bases respectively, with 11 bases between them. As DNA, the CDR3 is TGCAGTGCTTCTGACGGCTTTAATGAAAAACTGTTTTTT. It specifies CSASDGFNEKLFF.

This clonotype was observed a handful of times. This chain uses TRBV24-1 with TRBJ2-7, with TRBD2 identical over 8 bases. Germline V CDR1 and CDR2: KGHDR, SFDVKD. CDR3 size: 15 residues. Trimming removed 12 bases from V and 4 bases from J; junction bases left unmatched: 16. CDR3 bases: TGTGCCGCAACAAGGGTTGGTAGCGGGAATTACGAGCAGTACTTC. The encoded protein is CAATRVGSGNYEQYF.

This clonotype was recorded at least ten times. V and J are TRBV2 and TRBJ1-5, with D possibly matching TRBD1 (5 bases). Trimming removed 3 bases from V and 3 bases from J, with 9 bases in between. The CDR3 consists of 14 residues. The germline CDR1 and CDR2 sequences are SNHLY and FYNNEI. The DNA for the CDR3 is TGTGCCAGCAGTGAGTTCAGGGACAATCAGCCCCAGCATTTT. Amino acid sequence: CASSEFRDNQPQHF. Drawing the rest from reference TRBV2 and TRBJ1-5, the complete variable domain is EPEVTQTPSHQVTQMGQEVILRCVPISNHLYFYWYRQILGQKVEFLVSFYNNEISEKSEIFDDQFSVERPDGSNFTLKIRSTKLEDSAMYFCASSEFRDNQPQHFGDGTRLSIL.

This clonotype has a count of ten or more. The chain carries TRBV7-9 and TRBJ2-1; 8 bases are a match to TRBD2. Per germline, CDR1 SEHNR and CDR2 FQNEAQ (reference sequence). This CDR3 has 15 amino acids. After removal of 1 base from V and 6 bases from J, the junction contained 5 bases not matched to a gene. CDR3 sequence: CASSLDTSGRNEQFF. The DNA of the CDR3 is TGTGCCAGCAGCTTAGATACTAGCGGCCGCAATGAGCAGTTCTTC.

The V and J genes are TRBV27 and TRBJ1-1, with 7 bases lining up with TRBD1. The ends lost 6 bases at V and 1 base at J; junction bases unmatched: 14. This CDR3 region has 17 residues. Germline V CDR1 and CDR2: MNHEY, SMNVEV (reference sequence). CDR3 sequence reads: CASSPRVFAGGNTEAFF. CDR3 nucleotides: TGTGCCAGCAGCCCTAGGGTGTTCGCAGGGGGGAACACTGAAGCTTTCTTT.

This clonotype was observed at least ten times. The chain has TRBV20-1 and TRBJ2-7; possible D gene TRBD1, 6 bases. The V gene lost 5 bases and the J gene lost 2 bases, with 19 bases spanning the gap. The CDR3 runs 15 residues. CDR1 and CDR2 (germline): DFQATT, SNEGSKA (reference sequence). CDR3 region: CSAGKPGDTTYEQYF. The DNA of the CDR3 is TGCAGTGCTGGAAAACCCGGGGACACCACCTACGAGCAGTACTTC.

J is TRBJ1-3 and V is TRBV5-1; D not resolved. Germline values: CDR1 SGHRS, CDR2 YFSETQ. V was shortened by 2 bases and J by 0 bases, with 15 bases between the two germline ends. CDR3 length equals 17 residues. The CDR3 coding sequence is TGCGCCAGCAGCTTCGGAATTCCGGGTTCCTCTGGAAACACCATATATTTT. Its protein is CASSFGIPGSSGNTIYF.

This chain links TRBV29-1 with TRBJ2-1, with 7 positions matching TRBD2. The CDR3 spans 16 residues. Germline V gene data show CDR1 as SQVTM and CDR2 as ANQGSEA. V trimming: 1 base; J trimming: 10 bases; junction bases outside the gene matches: 16. The CDR3 DNA reads TGCAGCGTTGAAGTTGGAATTGGGGGGGTCGGCAAGGAGCAGTTCTTC. This gives the protein CSVEVGIGGVGKEQFF.

The chain employs TRBV28 and TRBJ2-3; D is unclear. With 9 bases removed from V and 4 bases from J, the gap between germline ends came to 8 bases. The CDR3 is 11 residues long. CDR1 is MDHEN, CDR2 SYDVKM, per germline. The CDR3 reads CASKTADTQYF. The CDR3 coding sequence is TGTGCCAGTAAGACGGCAGATACGCAGTATTTT.